The 26 T cell receptor beta chains reported below all come from one sample, sequenced in a study of blood T cell repertoires in COVID-19. Assay used: immunoSEQ multiplex PCR; TCRdb lists only in-frame clones, some missing. The sample lists 200,000 to 250,000 clones, about 89% seen once, with under 7% in the top ten. The sequencing input was peripheral blood. All receptors derive from a man between 60 and 75 years old who had recovered from COVID-19.

The chain couples TRBV19 to TRBJ1-4, with no clear D. CDR3 length: 14 residues. V was shortened by 9 bases and J by 2 bases, with 13 bases between the two germline ends. Germline CDR1 LNHDA, CDR2 SQIVND (reference sequence). CDR3 loop: CASRSRVTNEKLFF. The CDR3 DNA reads TGTGCCAGCCGAAGCCGGGTGACTAATGAAAAACTGTTTTTT.

The chain combines TRBV27 with TRBJ2-1; 7 positions agree with TRBD1. The CDR3 has 19 residues. Germline V gene lookup returns CDR1 MNHEY and CDR2 SMNVEV (reference sequence). V shed 5 bases, J shed 4 bases, and the junction held 20 bases outside the gene matches. In DNA, the CDR3 is TGTGCCAGCAGTCTCGACGGGACAGAGCTTGGGAAGTTTTACAATGAGCAGTTCTTC. It codes for CASSLDGTELGKFYNEQFF.

This chain connects TRBV5-6 to TRBJ2-7, with D possibly TRBD2 on 6 matching bases. This CDR3 contains 14 residues. The germline V and J ends were trimmed by 3 bases and 6 bases, with 16 bases remaining between them. Germline values: CDR1 SGHDT, CDR2 YYEEEE. CDR3 in amino acids: CASSSWTIPLEQYF. CDR3 bases: TGTGCCAGCAGCTCCTGGACTATTCCCCTCGAGCAGTACTTC.

In this sample, this clone turned up a few times. The J gene is TRBJ2-7, the V gene TRBV10-3, with 8 bases identical to TRBD2. The junction had 6 bases not matched to a gene; V was cut back by 4 bases and J by 4 bases. CDR1 ENHRY and CDR2 SYGVKD come from the germline V gene. The CDR3 runs to 14 residues. In nucleotides, the CDR3 is TGTGCCATCAGTGCTAACAGCGGGAGTTACGAGCAGTACTTC. Amino acid sequence: CAISANSGSYEQYF.

J is TRBJ1-1 and V is TRBV6-6; 7 bases map to TRBD1. The CDR3 has 15 amino acids. V was clipped by 7 bases and J by 0 bases; unmatched bases: 8. Germline CDR1 MNHNY, CDR2 SVGAGI (reference sequence). The chain's CDR3 is CASTTGQTMNTEAFF. CDR3 bases: TGTGCCAGCACCACGGGACAGACTATGAACACTGAAGCTTTCTTT.

The gene calls are TRBV6-5 and TRBJ2-5; D perhaps matches TRBD1 (5 bases). The V gene lost 3 bases and the J gene lost 5 bases, with 10 bases spanning the gap. The V gene's germline CDR1 is MNHEY and CDR2 SVGAGI. This CDR3 spans 13 amino acids. CDR3 loop: CASSYRGLETQYF. Written as DNA, the CDR3 is TGTGCCAGCAGTTATAGGGGTTTGGAGACCCAGTACTTC.

This clone is a singleton in its sample. CDR3 in amino acids: CASSVRDRGYNEQFF. The CDR3 DNA reads TGTGCCAGCAGCGTTAGGGACAGGGGGTACAATGAGCAGTTCTTC. The V gene is TRBV9, the J gene TRBJ2-1; TRBD1 matches 11 bases. Per germline, CDR1 SGDLS and CDR2 YYNGEE. The CDR3 consists of 15 residues. Trimming cost V 2 bases and J 4 bases; bases outside gene matches: 2.

The chain recombines TRBV5-1 with TRBJ2-5; 7 bases are shared with TRBD2. Germline V gene lookup returns CDR1 SGHRS and CDR2 YFSETQ. The CDR3 length is 18 residues. The ends lost 2 bases at V and 1 base at J; junction bases unmatched: 14. The CDR3 DNA reads TGCGCCAGCAGCTTTAACCCCCCTAGCGGTGCTCCCCAAGAGACCCAGTACTTC. Its protein is CASSFNPPSGAPQETQYF.

This rearrangement joins TRBV29-1 to TRBJ2-3; 10 bases are a match to TRBD2. The trim removed 2 bases at V and 2 bases at J, leaving 4 bases unmatched. From germline, CDR1 is SQVTM and CDR2 ANQGSEA. The CDR3 is 15 residues long. The CDR3 reads CSVEKREGVTDTQYF. CDR3 coding DNA: TGCAGCGTTGAAAAGCGGGAGGGGGTCACAGATACGCAGTATTTT.

This clone was found once. This sequence joins TRBV5-8 and TRBJ1-5; a possible D gene is TRBD1 (6 bases). V was pared by 4 bases and J by 2 bases, with 16 bases between. The V gene's germline CDR1 is SGHTS and CDR2 YDEGEE. CDR3 size: 16 residues. CDR3 coding DNA: TGTGCCAGCAGCATACAACAGGGAGGGGGCAATCAGCCCCAGCATTTT. As protein: CASSIQQGGGNQPQHF.

The V call is TRBV3-1 (or the pseudogene TRBV3-2), the J call TRBJ1-2, with TRBD1 matching 10 bases. The germline V gene encodes CDR1 LGHDT and CDR2 YNNKEL (reference sequence). With 3 bases clipped from V and 4 bases from J, the junction kept 2 bases outside the gene matches. There are 14 residues in the CDR3. CDR3 loop: CASSHRQGAYGYTF. The CDR3, as DNA: TGTGCCAGCAGCCACCGACAGGGGGCCTATGGCTACACCTTC.

The V gene is TRBV5-4, the J gene TRBJ2-7; 8 nucleotides align to TRBD1. Trimming cost V 4 bases and J 6 bases; bases outside gene matches: 12. The CDR3 extends over 15 amino acids. Looked up from germline, CDR1 is SGHNT and CDR2 is YYREEE (reference sequence). The CDR3 loop reads CASSTWTGKGSEQYF. The CDR3 bases are TGTGCCAGCAGCACCTGGACAGGGAAGGGCTCCGAGCAGTACTTC.

The CDR3 DNA reads TGTGCCAGCAGTTTACCGGGCGGGGGGGAAGCTTTCTTT. Its protein product is CASSLPGGGEAFF. The chain links TRBV27 to TRBJ1-1; TRBD1 is a possible D gene (5 bases). Germline lookup yields CDR1 MNHEY and CDR2 SMNVEV (reference sequence). Trimming took off 2 bases at V and 8 bases at J, with 12 bases between the two ends. There are 13 residues in the CDR3.

This clone was detected only once. This chain connects TRBV18 to TRBJ2-1; D remains ambiguous. Germline CDR1 is KGHSH and CDR2 is LQKENI. The CDR3 is 14 amino acids. Trimming removed 2 bases at V and 1 base at J, with 6 bases between. The CDR3 bases are TGTGCCAGCTCACCAGCCGAGTCCTACAATGAGCAGTTCTTC. This encodes CASSPAESYNEQFF.

This clone has only a few counts. V is TRBV18 and J is TRBJ1-1, with 8 bases matching TRBD1. The germline gives CDR1 KGHSH, CDR2 LQKENI. V was pared by 6 bases and J by 5 bases, with 8 bases of the junction left unmatched. This CDR3 is built from 14 residues. The CDR3 nucleotides read TGTGCCAGCTCCCCAACAGGGGGACGGACTGAAGCTTTCTTT. Translation gives CASSPTGGRTEAFF.

This clone was counted once. The chain recombines TRBV5-1 with TRBJ2-3; 12 bases are a match to TRBD2. The germline V gene has CDR1 SGHRS and CDR2 YFSETQ. V shed 1 base, J shed 6 bases, and the junction held 3 bases outside the gene matches. This CDR3 contains 15 residues. In nucleotides, the CDR3 is TGCGCCAGCAGCTTGTCTCTAGCGGGAGGGGATACGCAGTATTTT. Translated, it gives CASSLSLAGGDTQYF.

The gene calls are TRBV28 and TRBJ1-2; no firm D call. The germline V and J ends were trimmed by 8 bases and 6 bases, with 13 bases remaining between them. Per germline, CDR1 MDHEN and CDR2 SYDVKM. The CDR3 runs 12 residues. CDR3 DNA sequence: TGTGCCAGCTCAAAACCCACAGATGGCTACACCTTC. This translates into CASSKPTDGYTF.

This chain uses TRBV9 with TRBJ1-1; the match to TRBD1 covers 7 bases. Germline V gene sequence: CDR1 SGDLS, CDR2 YYNGEE. The CDR3 has 13 amino acids. Trimming removed 3 bases from V and 7 bases from J; junction bases left unmatched: 6. DNA for the CDR3: TGTGCCAGCAGCGCTAGACAGGGAGGTGAAGCTTTCTTT. As protein: CASSARQGGEAFF. Drawing the rest from reference TRBV9 and TRBJ1-1, the complete variable domain is DSGVTQTPKHLITATGQRVTLRCSPRSGDLSVYWYQQSLDQGLQFLIQYYNGEERAKGNILERFSAQQFPDLHSELNLSSLELGDSALYFCASSARQGGEAFFGQGTRLTVV.

The J gene is TRBJ2-7, the V gene TRBV6-6; TRBD1 matches at 8 bases. Germline CDR1 reads MNHNY; CDR2 reads SVGAGI (reference sequence). Trimming took 6 bases from V and 4 from J; bases not matched to a gene: 11. The CDR3 covers 15 residues. The DNA of the CDR3 is TGTGCCAGCAGGCAAACCTTGGGACAGGCATACGAGCAGTACTTC. Translation: CASRQTLGQAYEQYF.

The DNA of the CDR3 is TGCGCCAGCAGCTTGGGGACAGGGAGCACTGAAGCTTTCTTT. It encodes CASSLGTGSTEAFF. The chain combines TRBV5-1 with TRBJ1-1, with 8 bases aligning to TRBD1. Germline loops: CDR1 SGHRS, CDR2 YFSETQ. The CDR3 is made up of 14 amino acids. J lost 4 bases, V lost 0 bases, and 2 bases had no gene match.

This clone was detected only once. The V call is TRBV5-1, the J call TRBJ1-1; no clear D. Germline CDR1 is SGHRS and CDR2 is YFSETQ. V was clipped by 0 bases and J by 0 bases, with 6 bases between them. The CDR3 has 14 amino acids. CDR3 in DNA: TGCGCCAGCAGCTTGGCATCTATGAACACTGAAGCTTTCTTT. This codes for CASSLASMNTEAFF.

The chain has TRBV2 and TRBJ2-7, with TRBD1 identical over 7 bases. This CDR3 contains 15 residues. V was clipped by 8 bases and J by 2 bases; unmatched bases: 12. Germline CDR1 and CDR2: SNHLY and FYNNEI. The CDR3 bases are TGTGCCAGCGTATGGTCCTGGACAGGAGCCTACGAGCAGTACTTC. Translated, it gives CASVWSWTGAYEQYF.

The chain links TRBV5-1 to TRBJ2-7, with 7 bases lining up with TRBD2. This CDR3 is built from 14 residues. Germline V gene lookup returns CDR1 SGHRS and CDR2 YFSETQ. Trimming removed 3 bases from V and 6 bases from J; junction bases left unmatched: 9. CDR3 loop: CASSSGGGLLEQYF. The CDR3 DNA reads as TGCGCCAGCAGCTCTGGCGGGGGTCTCCTCGAGCAGTACTTC. Using reference TRBV5-1 and TRBJ2-7 for the parts outside the CDR3, the full variable domain is KAGVTQTPRYLIKTRGQQVTLSCSPISGHRSVSWYQQTPGQGLQFLFEYFSETQRNKGNFPGRFSGRQFSNSRSEMNVSTLELGDSALYLCASSSGGGLLEQYFGPGTRLTVT.

This chain uses TRBV6-5 with TRBJ1-6; 9 positions agree with TRBD1. The CDR3 extends over 14 amino acids. Germline V gene lookup returns CDR1 MNHEY and CDR2 SVGAGI. Germline trimming cut 6 bases from V and 10 bases from J; bases unmatched to any gene: 7. In DNA form, the CDR3 reads TGTGCCAGCAGCGAGACAGGGGGGTGGTCACCCCTCCACTTT. Translated: CASSETGGWSPLHF.

The V and J genes are TRBV18 and TRBJ2-7, with 10 positions matching TRBD1. The ends lost 6 bases at V and 3 bases at J; junction bases unmatched: 5. Germline V lookup: CDR1 KGHSH, CDR2 LQKENI. The CDR3 runs to 14 residues. The CDR3 nucleotides read TGTGCCAGCTCGCAGGGACAGGGGATCTACGAGCAGTACTTC. This gives the protein CASSQGQGIYEQYF. The complete variable domain, with remaining parts taken from reference TRBV18 and TRBJ2-7, reads NAGVMQNPRHLVRRRGQEARLRCSPMKGHSHVYWYRQLPEEGLKFMVYLQKENIIDESGMPKERFSAEFPKEGPSILRIQQVVRGDSAAYFCASSQGQGIYEQYFGPGTRLTVT.

This clone was found once. The chain employs TRBV7-3 and TRBJ2-3; the match to TRBD2 covers 13 bases. The ends lost 5 bases at V and 0 bases at J; junction bases unmatched: 5. CDR1 is SGHTA, CDR2 FQGTGA, per germline. This CDR3 contains 17 residues. For the CDR3, the DNA is TGTGCCAGCAGCCCGGGACTAGCGGGAATTAGCACAGATACGCAGTATTTT. It specifies CASSPGLAGISTDTQYF.